These 14 T cell receptor beta chains were all obtained from the same sample, sequenced in a study of vaccination effects on CD4 cells after COVID-19. Before any sequencing was done, the ViraFEST assay used viral peptide pools to expand antigen-specific CD4+ T cells. Subsequent to less than eleven days of culture, CD4+ T cells were isolated. The participants, recipients of two vaccine doses, got either BNT162b2 or mRNA-1273. The repertoire was sequenced with immunoSEQ multiplex PCR; TCRdb's copy has only in-frame clones and lacks some. The sample carries more than 25,000 clones, around 85% recorded once. Their specific antigens are unknown. This sample comprised CD4+ T cells from PBMCs cultured with SARS-CoV-2 spike peptides, obtained after COVID-19 vaccination. The receptors originated from a human donor who received a COVID-19 vaccine. Some clones in this sample may be carry-over from other donors' samples.

This chain connects TRBV7-2 to TRBJ2-1; perhaps TRBD2 as D (7 bases). The germline V gene has CDR1 SGHTA and CDR2 FQGNSA. The CDR3 spans 17 residues. The V gene lost 2 bases and the J gene lost 0 bases, with 14 bases spanning the gap. In DNA, the CDR3 is TGTGCCAGCAGCTTACGAGGGGGGGCGTACTCCTACAATGAGCAGTTCTTC. It specifies CASSLRGGAYSYNEQFF.

This clone was counted only a few times. The chain employs TRBV25-1 and TRBJ1-6; D not resolved. Germline V gene lookup returns CDR1 MGHDK and CDR2 SYGVNS. V lost 2 bases and J 6 bases, leaving 5 bases between the germline ends. The CDR3 is 13 residues long. The CDR3 bases are TGTGCCAGCAGTGAAGCCCTTAATTCACCCCTCCACTTT. Its translation: CASSEALNSPLHF.

The gene calls are TRBV11-2 and TRBJ2-7, with D possibly being TRBD1 (5 bases). The CDR3 covers 15 residues. Germline V lookup: CDR1 SGHAT, CDR2 FQNNGV. With 3 bases removed from V and 0 bases from J, the gap between germline ends came to 12 bases. The CDR3 bases are TGTGCCAGCAGCTTGGGGCGGCAGATCTCCTACGAGCAGTACGTC. Translating it yields CASSLGRQISYEQYV.

This clone was counted between two and nine times. The gene calls are TRBV24-1 and TRBJ2-1; 8 bases are shared with TRBD1. Germline V gives CDR1 KGHDR, CDR2 SFDVKD. V gave up 3 bases and J gave up 6 bases; unmatched junction bases: 12. There are 17 residues in the CDR3. DNA for the CDR3: TGTGCCACCAGTGATCCTGGCGACAGGGGAGCGGTCAATGAGCAGTTCTTC. Its protein is CATSDPGDRGAVNEQFF.

V gene TRBV21-1 combines with J gene TRBJ2-7. TRBV21-1 is recorded as a pseudogene. The CDR3 extends over 14 amino acids. The CDR3 reads CASFKALREHEQYV. CDR3 DNA sequence: TGTGCCAGCTTTAAGGCGCTCCGAGAGCACGAGCAGTACGTC.

The chain has TRBV5-5 and TRBJ1-6, with a possible D match to TRBD1 (5 bases). CDR1 and CDR2 from the germline V gene are SGHKS and YYEKEE (reference sequence). The CDR3 runs 14 residues. Trimming shortened V by 4 bases and J by 10 bases, and 15 bases separated the two germline ends. The CDR3 coding sequence is TGTGCCAGCAGCCCCGGAGGGGTAGGCTCACCCCTCCACTTT. This codes for CASSPGGVGSPLHF.

V is TRBV4-3 and J is TRBJ1-4; D may be TRBD1 (5 bases). This CDR3 is built from 17 residues. Germline V gene sequence: CDR1 LGHNA, CDR2 YSLEER. V lost 4 bases, J lost 0 bases, and 15 bases lay in between. CDR3 in DNA: TGCGCCAGCAGCCCGCGGGGCAAGGGAACAACTAATGAAAAACTGTTTTTT. Translated, it gives CASSPRGKGTTNEKLFF.

This clone was observed a handful of times. This chain joins TRBV30 and TRBJ1-2; D is uncertain. The V and J ends lost 3 bases and 2 bases respectively, with 7 bases between them. Germline loops: CDR1 GTSNPN, CDR2 SVGIG (reference sequence). The length of the CDR3 is 12 residues. The CDR3 region has the DNA TGTGCCTGGAGCGTACAGAACTATGGCTACACCTTC. It specifies CAWSVQNYGYTF.

CDR3: CASRRDRGRADTQYF. CDR3 nucleotide sequence: TGTGCCAGTAGGAGGGACAGGGGGCGCGCAGATACGCAGTATTTT. The V call is TRBV19, the J call TRBJ2-3; 12 bases map to TRBD1. This CDR3 region has 15 residues. V lost 6 bases to trimming and J lost 4 bases; unmatched junction nucleotides: 5. Looked up from germline, CDR1 is LNHDA and CDR2 is SQIVND (reference sequence).

The J gene is TRBJ1-1, the V gene TRBV3-1 (or the pseudogene TRBV3-2), with D maybe TRBD1 (5 bases). Between the trimmed V and J ends, which lost 4 bases and 2 bases, there was a span of 8 bases. The CDR3 has 13 amino acids. Germline-derived CDR1 and CDR2 are LGHDT and YNNKEL (reference sequence). The CDR3 bases are TGTGCCAGCAGCCGGGACGGCAACACTGAAGCTTTCTTT. It yields the protein CASSRDGNTEAFF.

The rearrangement uses TRBV25-1 and TRBJ2-5; D may correspond to TRBD1 or TRBD2 (5 bases each). The germline V gene has CDR1 MGHDK and CDR2 SYGVNS. Deletions cut 1 base from V and 4 bases from J, with 16 bases between. There are 16 residues in the CDR3. This chain's CDR3 is CASSELGTLDAETQYF. The CDR3 DNA sequence: TGTGCCAGCAGTGAATTGGGGACCCTCGACGCAGAGACCCAGTACTTC. The whole variable domain, remainder taken from reference TRBV25-1 and TRBJ2-5, is EADIYQTPRYLVIGTGKKITLECSQTMGHDKMYWYQQDPGMELHLIHYSYGVNSTEKGDLSSESTVSRIRTEHFPLTLESARPSHTSQYLCASSELGTLDAETQYFGPGTRLLVL.

In this sample, this clone turned up once. This chain links TRBV27 with TRBJ2-5; 11 bases align to TRBD2. The V gene end was trimmed by 9 bases and the J gene end by 4 bases; junction bases not matched to a gene: 4. The CDR3 covers 13 residues. CDR1 is MNHEY and CDR2 is SMNVEV in the germline V gene (reference sequence). DNA for the CDR3: TGTGCCAGGCATACTAGCGGGGGAGAGACCCAGTACTTC. This gives the protein CARHTSGGETQYF.

The CDR3 coding sequence is TGTGCCAGCAGCCCGAACTGGGAGACCCAGTACTTC. This encodes CASSPNWETQYF. The J gene is TRBJ2-5, the V gene TRBV9; no definite D call. The CDR3 contains 12 residues. Trimming took off 4 bases at V and 5 bases at J, with 9 bases between the two ends. Germline-derived CDR1 and CDR2 are SGDLS and YYNGEE.

V gene TRBV11-2 combines with J gene TRBJ2-3; a possible D gene is TRBD2 (5 bases). This CDR3 has 17 amino acids. The germline V gene has CDR1 SGHAT and CDR2 FQNNGV. V was clipped by 0 bases and J by 0 bases, with 13 bases between them. For the CDR3, the DNA is TGTGCCAGCAGCTTAGACCCGGGAAGGGATAGCACAGATACGCAGTATTTT. Translated: CASSLDPGRDSTDTQYF.